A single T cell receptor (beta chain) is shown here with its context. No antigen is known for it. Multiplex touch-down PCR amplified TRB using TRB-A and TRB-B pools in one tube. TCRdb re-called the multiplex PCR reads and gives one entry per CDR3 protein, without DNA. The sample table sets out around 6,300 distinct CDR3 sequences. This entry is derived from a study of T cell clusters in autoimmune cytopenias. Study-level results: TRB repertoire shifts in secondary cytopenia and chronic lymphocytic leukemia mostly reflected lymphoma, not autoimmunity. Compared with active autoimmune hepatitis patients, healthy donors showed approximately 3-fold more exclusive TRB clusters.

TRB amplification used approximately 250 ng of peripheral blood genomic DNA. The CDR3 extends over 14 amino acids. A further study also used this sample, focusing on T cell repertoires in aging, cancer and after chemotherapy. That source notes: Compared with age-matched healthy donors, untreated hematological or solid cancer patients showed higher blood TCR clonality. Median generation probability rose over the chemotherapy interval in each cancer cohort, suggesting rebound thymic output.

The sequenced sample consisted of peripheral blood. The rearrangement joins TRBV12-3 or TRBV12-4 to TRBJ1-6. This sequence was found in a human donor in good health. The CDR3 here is CASSLLSYNSPLHF.